These 9 T cell receptor beta chains were sequenced from one sample in a study of spatial heterogeneity in lung cancer (dated by TCRdb to about 2019). The time point label here, explained by the study, means: sample taken at primary tumor resection. Library preparation used 5' RACE. Instrument used: NextSeq 500. TCRdb reanalyzed the raw reads on its own, using fastp at Q25 for trimming and MiXCR for clone calling, and kept in-frame beta chains. Entries are consolidated by CDR3 protein sequence, retaining the most common genes and DNA. For this sample the table gives some 22,000 distinct CDR3 sequences, of which over 4.5% were detected only once. In total, the top ten clones hold around a third of the sample. The specimen comprised PBMCs, sampled at surgery. These TCRs come from a male donor with early-stage non-small cell lung cancer.

This clonotype has ten or more counts. The V gene is TRBV3-1, the J gene TRBJ2-7, with D uncertain. Trimming cost V 1 base and J 6 bases, with 7 bases left between them. CDR3 length: 12 residues. CDR1 and CDR2 from the germline V gene are LGHDT and YNNKEL (reference sequence). CDR3 coding DNA: TGTGCCAGCAGCCAAGCATCGGGCGAGCAGTACTTC. Protein product: CASSQASGEQYF.

This clonotype was recorded at least ten times. This chain joins TRBV6-5 and TRBJ1-2; possible D gene TRBD1, 5 bases. V lost 0 bases, J lost 1 base, and 12 bases lay in between. Germline CDR1 reads MNHEY; CDR2 reads SVGAGI. CDR3 length: 16 amino acids. For the CDR3, the DNA is TGTGCCAGCAGTTACTCAAGGACATCTCTTAACTATGGCTACACCTTC. Translated: CASSYSRTSLNYGYTF.

This clonotype was seen repeatedly, ten times or more. V is TRBV7-3 and J is TRBJ2-1; 15 bases line up with TRBD2. The CDR3 is 19 residues long. V lost 5 bases, J lost 7 bases, and 15 bases stayed unmatched. Germline lookup yields CDR1 SGHTA and CDR2 FQGTGA. CDR3: CASSPLPGGLAGGMNEQFF. CDR3 in DNA: TGTGCCAGCAGCCCGCTTCCCGGAGGACTAGCGGGGGGGATGAATGAGCAGTTCTTC.

Only one count was recorded for this clonotype. The chain has TRBV5-5 and TRBJ2-7, with TRBD2 matching over 7 bases. The CDR3 runs to 15 residues. Germline V lookup: CDR1 SGHKS, CDR2 YYEKEE (reference sequence). J gave up 2 bases and V 2 bases, and 7 bases lay outside the gene matches. In DNA form, the CDR3 reads TGTGCCAGCAGCTTTGAAGGAGCGGGAACCTACGAGCAGTACTTC. This sequence encodes CASSFEGAGTYEQYF.

This clonotype was observed at least ten times. The rearrangement joins TRBV7-6 to TRBJ2-5; D not certain. CDR1 is SGHVS and CDR2 is FNYEAQ in the germline V gene. The CDR3 runs 14 residues. The V gene lost 6 bases and the J gene lost 1 base, with 12 bases spanning the gap. The CDR3 sequence: CASRRNPGQETQYF. The CDR3 region has the DNA TGTGCCAGCAGACGAAACCCAGGCCAAGAGACCCAGTACTTC.

The table lists this clonotype with many counts. The V and J genes are TRBV20-1 and TRBJ1-1; no clear D gene. Germline CDR1 and CDR2: DFQATT and SNEGSKA (reference sequence). Trimming removed 1 base from V and 0 bases from J, with 9 bases in between. CDR3 length: 14 residues. The CDR3 protein is CSARVTNLNTEAFF. For the CDR3, the DNA is TGCAGTGCTAGAGTGACCAACCTGAACACTGAAGCTTTCTTT.

This clonotype has a handful of counts. This sequence joins TRBV7-2 and TRBJ2-3; D remains unclear. Germline assignment: CDR1 SGHTA and CDR2 FQGNSA. V was cut by 1 base and J by 7 bases, with 12 bases left in between. This CDR3 is 14 amino acids long. Written as DNA, the CDR3 is TGTGCCAGCAGCTTAGTTGGGGTAGGGAATACGCAGTATTTT. This encodes CASSLVGVGNTQYF.

This clonotype was seen a few times. Here the CDR3 DNA reads TGTGCCAGCAGCTTAGGCACAGGGGGGAGCTCCTACGAGCAGTACTTC. The encoded protein is CASSLGTGGSSYEQYF. The chain joins TRBV7-6 to TRBJ2-7; 8 nucleotides agree with TRBD1. Per the germline V gene, CDR1 is SGHVS and CDR2 is FNYEAQ. Trimming took 1 base from V and 0 from J; bases not matched to a gene: 5. The CDR3 is 16 residues long.

This clonotype appeared many times. The chain has TRBV20-1 and TRBJ2-1; 11 nucleotides agree with TRBD2. This CDR3 is built from 14 residues. Looked up from germline, CDR1 is DFQATT and CDR2 is SNEGSKA (reference sequence). Trimming took 1 base from V and 12 from J; bases not matched to a gene: 8. In nucleotides, the CDR3 is TGCAGTGCTAGAGCATCTAGCGGGAGGCCGAGGCAGTTCTTC. Translated: CSARASSGRPRQFF.